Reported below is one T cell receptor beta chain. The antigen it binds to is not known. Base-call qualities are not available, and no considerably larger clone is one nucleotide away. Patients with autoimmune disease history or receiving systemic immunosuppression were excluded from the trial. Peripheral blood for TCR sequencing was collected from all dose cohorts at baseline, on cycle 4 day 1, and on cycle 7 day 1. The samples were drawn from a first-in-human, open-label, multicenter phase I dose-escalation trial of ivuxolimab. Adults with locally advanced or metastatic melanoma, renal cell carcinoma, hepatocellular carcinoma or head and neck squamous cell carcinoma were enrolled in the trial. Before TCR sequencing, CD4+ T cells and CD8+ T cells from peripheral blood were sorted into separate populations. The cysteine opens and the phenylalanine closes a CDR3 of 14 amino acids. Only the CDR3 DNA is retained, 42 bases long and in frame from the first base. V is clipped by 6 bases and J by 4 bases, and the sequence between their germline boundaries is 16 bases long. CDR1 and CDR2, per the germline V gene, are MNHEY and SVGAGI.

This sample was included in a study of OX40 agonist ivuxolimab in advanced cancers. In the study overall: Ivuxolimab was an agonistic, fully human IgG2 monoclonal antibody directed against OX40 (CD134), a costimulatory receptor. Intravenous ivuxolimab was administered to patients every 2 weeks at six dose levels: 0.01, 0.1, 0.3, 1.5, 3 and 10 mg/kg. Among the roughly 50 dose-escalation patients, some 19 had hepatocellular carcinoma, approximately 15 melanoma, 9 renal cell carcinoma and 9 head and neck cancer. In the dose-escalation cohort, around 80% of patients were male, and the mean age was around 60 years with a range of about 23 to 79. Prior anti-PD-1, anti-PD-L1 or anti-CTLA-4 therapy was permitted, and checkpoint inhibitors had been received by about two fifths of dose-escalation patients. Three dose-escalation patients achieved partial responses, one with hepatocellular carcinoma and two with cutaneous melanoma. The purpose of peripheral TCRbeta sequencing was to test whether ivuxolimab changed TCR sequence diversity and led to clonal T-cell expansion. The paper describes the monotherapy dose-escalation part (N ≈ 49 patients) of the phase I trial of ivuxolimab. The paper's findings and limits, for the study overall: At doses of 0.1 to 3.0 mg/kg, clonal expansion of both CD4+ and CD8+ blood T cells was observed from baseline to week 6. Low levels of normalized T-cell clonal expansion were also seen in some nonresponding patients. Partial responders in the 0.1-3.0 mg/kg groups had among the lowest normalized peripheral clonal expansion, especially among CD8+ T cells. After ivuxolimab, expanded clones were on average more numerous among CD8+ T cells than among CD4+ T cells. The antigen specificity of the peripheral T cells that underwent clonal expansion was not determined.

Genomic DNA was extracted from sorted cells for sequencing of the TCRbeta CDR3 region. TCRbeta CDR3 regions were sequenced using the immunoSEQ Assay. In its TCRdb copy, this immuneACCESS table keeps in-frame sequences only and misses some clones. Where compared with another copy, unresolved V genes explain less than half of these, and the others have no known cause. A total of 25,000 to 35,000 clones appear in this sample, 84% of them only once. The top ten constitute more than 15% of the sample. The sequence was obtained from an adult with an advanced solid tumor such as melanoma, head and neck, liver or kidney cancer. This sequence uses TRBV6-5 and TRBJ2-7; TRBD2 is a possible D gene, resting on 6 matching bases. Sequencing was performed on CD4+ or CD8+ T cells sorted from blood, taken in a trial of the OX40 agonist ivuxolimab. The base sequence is TGTGCCAGCAGGTGGGAGGTAGGAATTTACGAGCAGTACTTC. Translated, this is CASRWEVGIYEQYF.